The clone carrying this T cell receptor (beta chain) occurred once. Its matching antigen is unknown. Documented time point: baseline pretreatment blood. The sample's treatment: 15 Gy SBRT to primary tumor, nephrectomy 4 weeks later. After SBRT, blood was collected at 2 and 4 weeks, plus baseline. The patient's renal cell carcinoma had clear cell pathology. These data come from a study of radiation and T cells in renal cell carcinoma. Study-level background: Nephrectomy followed 15 Gy stereotactic body radiation by 4 weeks. The study's findings and limits: Without pretreatment biopsies, baseline tumor clonotype presence was undetermined.

V lost 3 bases, J lost 0 bases, and 5 bases lay in between. The CDR3 is 14 amino acids. Germline CDR1 is LNHDA and CDR2 is SQIVND (reference sequence). Using immunoSEQ multiplex PCR, the repertoire was profiled, and TCRdb retains in-frame clones only, with some absent. In the table there are under 55,000 clones, roughly 83% of which are singletons. The sequence was obtained from a woman aged 70-85 years with renal cell carcinoma. The V gene is TRBV19, the J gene TRBJ1-4; D is undetermined. Specimen: blood, collected from a patient whose treatment included radiotherapy and nephrectomy. The CDR3 DNA reads as TGTGCCAGTAGTATCTCACCAACTAATGAAAAACTGTTTTTT. This codes for CASSISPTNEKLFF.